This TCR beta chain was sequenced during a study of T-cell memory formation after mild COVID-19 (dated by TCRdb to the early 2020s). Looking at the study overall: TCR sequence clusters from the two donors were found to be largely donor specific. Longitudinal TCRalpha and TCRbeta repertoire sequencing tracked T-cell clones expanding and contracting after mild COVID-19 in a couple of donors. The cohort comprised two young, previously healthy adult volunteers, one female and one male. The study at large found these results: Some responding clones were found in pre-infection memory, which suggests that pre-existing cross-reactive memory T cells took part in the SARS-CoV-2 response. SARS-CoV-2 specificity of the second-wave clones peaking on day 37 was not confirmed. From day 15 to 85, contracting clones showed balanced CD4/CD8 phenotypes, whereas a second wave of clones that expanded from day 15 to 37 leaned towards CD4+. Only two mild cases were covered in the study, and larger cohorts including severe cases with pre-infection samples were considered necessary. Contracting CD4+ clones were located mainly in the CM and EM memory subsets, whereas CD8+ clones were found to be enriched in EMRA.

PBMCs were isolated by Ficoll-Paque density gradient centrifugation. The sequencer listed for this sample is Illumina NovaSeq 6000. cDNA libraries for TCRalpha and TCRbeta were prepared by 5'RACE using constant-segment primers, with sample barcodes and unique molecular identifiers added. RNA was extracted from every sample with Trizol reagent. The libraries were amplified in two PCR steps, and the second step added a second sample barcode and Illumina TruSeq adapters. Sequencing of the libraries was done on an Illumina NovaSeq, producing 2 x 150 bp paired-end reads. Processing in the source paper ran as follows. Demultiplexing of reads and collapsing into UMI-guided consensus sequences were performed with migec v1.2.7. Using mixcr v2.1.11, the UMI consensuses were aligned to TRA and TRB V and J templates and assembled into clonotypes. A clonotype was counted as expanded or contracted only when both edgeR and NoisET called the clonotype significant, with the noise models trained on biological replicates. For edgeR calls, the cutoffs were a false discovery rate-adjusted p below 0.01 and a log2 fold-change threshold of 1. As an exploratory analysis of dynamics, max-normalized trajectories of the 1000 most abundant clonotypes were examined by PCA with hierarchical clustering. Each responding clone was given a CD4 or CD8 phenotype based on the CD4+ and CD8+ repertoires, which had been sequenced separately. The public reads were run again by TCRdb, first through fastp at Q25 and then through MiXCR, and only productive beta chains were kept. CDR3 protein sequences are deduplicated, and each keeps its most common genes and DNA. TCRdb, rather than the study authors, made the V and J calls. The sample data list 250,000 to 300,000 distinct CDR3 sequences, and 15% to 20% of these were observed just once. Approximately 25% of the sample is held by the ten biggest clonotypes.

A remark on this clonotype: Its specific antigen is unknown. Qualities for individual bases were not recorded, and no much larger clone is one base off.

The receptor was isolated from a man between 18 and 35 years old who had mild COVID-19 (a few samples of this study predate the infection). The sample titles of this study are shuffled in the database, so cell type and time point are left out; the donor was told from shared clones. The sample comprised PBMCs or a T cell subset sorted from them (not recorded which).

The CDR3 protein: CASSAGTSGEETQYF. The DNA sequence is TGCGCCAGCAGCGCGGGGACTAGCGGAGAAGAGACCCAGTACTTC. The chain joins TRBV5-1 to TRBJ2-5; 11 nucleotides in the junction match TRBD2. The CDR3 goes from the cysteine to the phenylalanine over 15 residues. Here the CDR3 DNA is all that survives: 45 bases in frame from base 1. The germline V gene supplies CDR1 SGHRS and CDR2 YFSETQ. Germline trimming amounts to 4 bases on V and 3 bases on J, with 5 as the count of junction bases outside the gene matches.